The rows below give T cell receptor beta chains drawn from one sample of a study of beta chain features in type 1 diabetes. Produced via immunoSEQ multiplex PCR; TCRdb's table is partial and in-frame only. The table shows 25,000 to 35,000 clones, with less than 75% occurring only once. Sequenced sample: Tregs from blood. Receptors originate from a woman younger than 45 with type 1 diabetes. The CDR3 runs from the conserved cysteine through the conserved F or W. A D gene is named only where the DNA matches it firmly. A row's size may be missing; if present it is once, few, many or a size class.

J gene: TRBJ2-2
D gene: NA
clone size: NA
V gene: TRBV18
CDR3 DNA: TGTGCCAGCTCACCATTCGCCTGGGAGGACACCGGGGAGCTGTTTTTT
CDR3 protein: CASSPFAWEDTGELFF

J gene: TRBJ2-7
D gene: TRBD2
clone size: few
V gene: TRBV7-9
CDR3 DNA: TGTGCCAGCAGCCCGACTAGCGGGACCTACGAGCAGTACTTC
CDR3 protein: CASSPTSGTYEQYF

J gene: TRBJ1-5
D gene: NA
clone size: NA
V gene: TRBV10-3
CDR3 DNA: TGTGCCATCAGTGCTTCCGATCAGCCCCAGCATTTT
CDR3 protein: CAISASDQPQHF

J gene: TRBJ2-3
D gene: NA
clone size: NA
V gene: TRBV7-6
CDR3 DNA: TGTGCCAGCAGCAAGGACTCCTACACAGATACGCAGTATTTT
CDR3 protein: CASSKDSYTDTQYF

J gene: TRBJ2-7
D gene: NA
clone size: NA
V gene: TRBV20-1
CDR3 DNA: TGCAGTGCGTTGAGCTCCTACGAGCAGTACTTC
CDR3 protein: CSALSSYEQYF

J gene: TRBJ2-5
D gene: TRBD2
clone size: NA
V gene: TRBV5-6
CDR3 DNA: TGTGCCAGCAGCTTGGGCGGGAGGGCCGGGGAGACCCAGTACTTC
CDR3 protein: CASSLGGRAGETQYF

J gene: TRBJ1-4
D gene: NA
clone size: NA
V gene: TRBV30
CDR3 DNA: TGTGCCTGGAGCTCAAGACTGGGTAGCTTGAGGATTCGCAACGAAAAACTGTTTTTT
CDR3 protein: CAWSSRLGSLRIRNEKLFF

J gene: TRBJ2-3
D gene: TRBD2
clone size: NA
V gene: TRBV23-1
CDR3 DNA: TGCGCCAGCAGTCAAGGGACTAGCGGCACAGATACGCAGTATTTT
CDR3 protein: CASSQGTSGTDTQYF

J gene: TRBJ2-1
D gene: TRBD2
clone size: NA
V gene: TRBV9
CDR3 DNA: TGTGCCAGCAGCCCCCGGACTAGCGGGAGTATTCAGTTCTTC
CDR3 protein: CASSPRTSGSIQFF

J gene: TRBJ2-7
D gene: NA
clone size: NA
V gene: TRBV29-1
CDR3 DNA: TGCAGCGTTGCGCCACGGACGGGAACCTACGAGCAGTACTTC
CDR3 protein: CSVAPRTGTYEQYF

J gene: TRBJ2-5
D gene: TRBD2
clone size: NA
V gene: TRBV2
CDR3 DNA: TGTGCCAGCAGTGATATTAGCGGGAGTCAAGAGACCCAGTACTTC
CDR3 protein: CASSDISGSQETQYF

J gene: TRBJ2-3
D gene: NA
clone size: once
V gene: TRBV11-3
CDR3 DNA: TGTGCCAGCAGCTTAGATTTCGGCACAGATACGCAGTATTTT
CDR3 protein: CASSLDFGTDTQYF

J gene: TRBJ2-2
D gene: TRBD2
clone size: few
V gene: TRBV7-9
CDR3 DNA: TGTGCCAGCCTGCTAGCGGGAAACACCGGGGAGCTGTTTTTT
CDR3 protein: CASLLAGNTGELFF

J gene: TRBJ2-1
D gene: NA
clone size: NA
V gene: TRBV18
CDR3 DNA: TGTGCCAGCTCACCGCCCATCAGGAATGAGCAGTTCTTC
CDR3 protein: CASSPPIRNEQFF

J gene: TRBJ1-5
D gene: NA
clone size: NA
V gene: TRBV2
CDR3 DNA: TGTGCCAGCATCTACAGACCCAATCAGCCCCAGCATTTT
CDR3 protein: CASIYRPNQPQHF

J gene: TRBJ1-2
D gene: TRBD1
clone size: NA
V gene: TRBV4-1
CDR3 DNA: TGCGCCAGCAGCCACCAACAGGGGTTTCCCTATGGCTACACCTTC
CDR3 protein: CASSHQQGFPYGYTF

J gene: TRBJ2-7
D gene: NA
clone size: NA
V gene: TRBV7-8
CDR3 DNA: TGTGCCAGCAGCTTTAATAGGGGTTCCTACGAGCAGTACTTC
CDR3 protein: CASSFNRGSYEQYF

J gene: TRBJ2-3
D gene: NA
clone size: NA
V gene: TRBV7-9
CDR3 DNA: TGTGCCAGCAGCCAAACGCCCGGGAGACTCACAGATACGCAGTATTTT
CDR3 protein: CASSQTPGRLTDTQYF

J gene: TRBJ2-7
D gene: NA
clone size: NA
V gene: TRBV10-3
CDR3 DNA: TGTGCCATCAGTGAGTCTGGCCGGGACAAGGGGTCCTACGAGCAGTACTTC
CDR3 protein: CAISESGRDKGSYEQYF

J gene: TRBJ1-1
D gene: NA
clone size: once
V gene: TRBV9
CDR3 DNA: TGTGCCAGCAGCTCCGAGACAGCTTACACTGAAGCTTTCTTT
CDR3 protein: CASSSETAYTEAFF

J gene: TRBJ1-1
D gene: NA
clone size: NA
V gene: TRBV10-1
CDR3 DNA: TGCGCCAGCAGCCTCTCCCCCAGTGGGGCGACCACTGAAGCTTTCTTT
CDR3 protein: CASSLSPSGATTEAFF

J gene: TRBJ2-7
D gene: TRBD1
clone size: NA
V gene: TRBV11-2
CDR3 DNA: TGTGCCAGCAGCTTCCGCGGGGACAGGGCCTACGAGCAGTACTTC
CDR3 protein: CASSFRGDRAYEQYF

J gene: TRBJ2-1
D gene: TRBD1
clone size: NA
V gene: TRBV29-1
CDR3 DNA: TGCAGCGGTGTCACAGGGGCTGGCTCCTACAATGAGCAGTTCTTC
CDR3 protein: CSGVTGAGSYNEQFF

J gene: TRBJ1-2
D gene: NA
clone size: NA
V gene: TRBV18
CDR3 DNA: TGTGCCAGCTCACCTGCAGGGGCTGGCTATGGCTACACCTTC
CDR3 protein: CASSPAGAGYGYTF

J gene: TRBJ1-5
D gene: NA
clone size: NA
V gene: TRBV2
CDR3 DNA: TGTGCCAGCAGCTCAGCGGGAGATTCCTATAGCAATCAGCCCCAGCATTTT
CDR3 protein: CASSSAGDSYSNQPQHF

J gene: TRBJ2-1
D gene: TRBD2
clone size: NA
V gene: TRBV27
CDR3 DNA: TGTGCCGTACAAAGGTTGAGCGGGAGTCTCGCTTACAATGAGCAGTTCTTC
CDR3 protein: CAVQRLSGSLAYNEQFF

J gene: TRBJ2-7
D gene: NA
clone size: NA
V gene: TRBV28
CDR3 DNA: TGTGCCAGCAGTTTAGGGGCGTCCTACGAGCAGTACTTC
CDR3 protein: CASSLGASYEQYF

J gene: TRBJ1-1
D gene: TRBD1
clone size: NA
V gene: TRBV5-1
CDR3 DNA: TGCGCCAGCAGCTGGACCGGGACAGGGTTGAACACTGAAGCTTTCTTT
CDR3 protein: CASSWTGTGLNTEAFF

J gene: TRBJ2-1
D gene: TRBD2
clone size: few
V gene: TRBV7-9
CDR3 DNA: TGTGCCAGCAGCTTACCCGGACTAGCGGGAGTAGCTGAGCAGTTCTTC
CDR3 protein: CASSLPGLAGVAEQFF

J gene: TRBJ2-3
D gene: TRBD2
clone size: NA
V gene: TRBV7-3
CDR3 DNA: TGTGCCAGCAGCTTATCTAGCGGAGAGGCAGATACGCAGTATTTT
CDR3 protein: CASSLSSGEADTQYF

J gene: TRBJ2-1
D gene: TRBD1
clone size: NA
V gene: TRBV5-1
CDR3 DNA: TGCGCCAGCAGCGACGGGGACAGCGCTTGGGCCAATGAGCAGTTCTTC
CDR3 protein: CASSDGDSAWANEQFF

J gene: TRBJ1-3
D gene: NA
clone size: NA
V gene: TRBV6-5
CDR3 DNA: TGTGCCAGCAGGAATCTATTGCGCGGAGGGGACACCATATATTTT
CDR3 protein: CASRNLLRGGDTIYF

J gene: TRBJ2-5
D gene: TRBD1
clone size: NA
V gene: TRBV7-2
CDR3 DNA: TGTGCCAGCAGTCGCCGGACAGGGCAAGAGACCCAGTACTTC
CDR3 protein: CASSRRTGQETQYF

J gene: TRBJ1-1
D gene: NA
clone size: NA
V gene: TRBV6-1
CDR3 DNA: TGTGCCAGCGGACGACAGTTGGGTACGACCACTGAAGCTTTCTTT
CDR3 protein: CASGRQLGTTTEAFF

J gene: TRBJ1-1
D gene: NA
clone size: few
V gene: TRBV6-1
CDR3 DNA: TGTGCCAGCAGGGGCTCGGGGACTGAAGCTTTCTTT
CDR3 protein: CASRGSGTEAFF

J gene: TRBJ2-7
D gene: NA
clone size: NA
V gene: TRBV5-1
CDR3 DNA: TGCGCCAGCAGCTCTAACTACGAGCAGTACTTC
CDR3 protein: CASSSNYEQYF

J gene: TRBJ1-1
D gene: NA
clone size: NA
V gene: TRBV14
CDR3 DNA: TGTGCCAGCAGCCAGGGGGCCGGGACAATGAACACTGAAGCTTTCTTT
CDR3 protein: CASSQGAGTMNTEAFF

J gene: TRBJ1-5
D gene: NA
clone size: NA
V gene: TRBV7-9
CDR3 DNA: TGTGCCAGCAGCTTAGAGGGAGGGTCCAGCAATCAGCCCCAGCATTTT
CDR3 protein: CASSLEGGSSNQPQHF

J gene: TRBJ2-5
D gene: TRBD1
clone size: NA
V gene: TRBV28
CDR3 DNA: TGTGCCAGCACCCCGGACAGGGGAGAGACCCAGTACTTC
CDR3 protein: CASTPDRGETQYF

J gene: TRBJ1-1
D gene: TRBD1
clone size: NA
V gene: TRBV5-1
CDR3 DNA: TGCGCCAGCAGCCGTGGACAGGGGGCTAACACTGAAGCTTTCTTT
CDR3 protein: CASSRGQGANTEAFF

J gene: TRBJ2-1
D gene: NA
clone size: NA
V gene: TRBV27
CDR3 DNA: TGTGCCAGCAAGACGTCCCGGGGACACATGGAGCAGTTCTTC
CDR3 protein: CASKTSRGHMEQFF

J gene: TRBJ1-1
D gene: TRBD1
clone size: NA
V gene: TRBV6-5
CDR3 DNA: TGTGCCAGCACCCGACAGGGGCAGGGCACTGAAGCTTTCTTT
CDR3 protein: CASTRQGQGTEAFF

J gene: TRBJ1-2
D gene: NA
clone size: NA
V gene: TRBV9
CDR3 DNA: TGTGCCAGCAGCGTGGGGGGGGACTATGGCTACACCTTC
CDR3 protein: CASSVGGDYGYTF

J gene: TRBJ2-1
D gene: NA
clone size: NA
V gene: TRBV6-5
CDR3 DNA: TGTGCCAGCAGCCCCCCAGGAGGAGTTGCCAGTGAGCAGTTCTTC
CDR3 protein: CASSPPGGVASEQFF

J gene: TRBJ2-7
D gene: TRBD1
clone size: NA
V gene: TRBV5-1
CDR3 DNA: TGCGCCAGCAGCCCTTTACAGGGGTCCTCCTACGAGCAGTACTTC
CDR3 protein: CASSPLQGSSYEQYF

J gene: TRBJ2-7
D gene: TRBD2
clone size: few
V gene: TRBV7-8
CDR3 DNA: TGTGCCAGCAGCTTAGCTGGCGGGAGAAACTACGAGCAGTACTTC
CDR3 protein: CASSLAGGRNYEQYF